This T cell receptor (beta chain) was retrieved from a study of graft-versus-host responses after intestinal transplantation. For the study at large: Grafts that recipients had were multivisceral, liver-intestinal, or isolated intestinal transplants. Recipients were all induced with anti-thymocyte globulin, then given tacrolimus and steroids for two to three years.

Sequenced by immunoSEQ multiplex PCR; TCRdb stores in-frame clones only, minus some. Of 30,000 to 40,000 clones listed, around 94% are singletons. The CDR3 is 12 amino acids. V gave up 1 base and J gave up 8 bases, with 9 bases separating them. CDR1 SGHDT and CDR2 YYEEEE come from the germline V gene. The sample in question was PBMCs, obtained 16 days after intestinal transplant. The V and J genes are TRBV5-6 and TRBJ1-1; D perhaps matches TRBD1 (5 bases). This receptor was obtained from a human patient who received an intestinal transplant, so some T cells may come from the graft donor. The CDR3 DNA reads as TGTGCCAGCAGCTTGCGGGGGGTCGAAGCTTTCTTT. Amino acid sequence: CASSLRGVEAFF.